These 20 T cell receptor beta chains were sequenced from one sample in a study of blood T cells in healthy people across ages. Sample-barcoded 5' priming and a J-beta primer mix drove a second PCR of 7 to 11 cycles. TCRdb re-called the 5' RACE reads with MiXCR, one entry per CDR3 protein. The table lists 1.4 million or so distinct CDR3 sequences, 35% to 45% of them singletons, with about 4% in the top ten. The material sequenced was blood. These receptors all come from a woman between 18 and 29 years old in good health.

The chain has TRBV10-3 and TRBJ1-2; D not certain. There are 14 residues in the CDR3. V was cut by 0 bases and J by 4 bases, with 9 bases left in between. The germline V gene encodes CDR1 ENHRY and CDR2 SYGVKD. This chain's CDR3 is CAISESTMTYGYTF. DNA of the CDR3: TGTGCCATCAGTGAGTCGACGATGACCTATGGCTACACCTTC.

The V and J genes are TRBV25-1 and TRBJ2-7; TRBD1 matches at 8 bases. The better agreement between TRBJ2-5 and the DNA end casts doubt on the J call. The CDR3 spans 14 residues. In germline, CDR1 is MGHDK, CDR2 SYGVNS. The CDR3 DNA follows: TGTGCCAGCAGTGGACAGGGGAAGCTGGAGACCCAGTACTTC. This sequence encodes CASSGQGKLETQYF.

This chain links TRBV4-1 with TRBJ2-1, with 8 bases fitting TRBD1. From germline, CDR1 is MGHRA and CDR2 YSYEKL. V shed 2 bases, J shed 2 bases, and the junction held 2 bases outside the gene matches. This CDR3 is built from 15 residues. CDR3 residues: CASSQRQGTYNEQFF. Here the CDR3 DNA reads TGCGCCAGCAGCCAAAGACAGGGGACCTACAATGAGCAGTTCTTC.

The CDR3 region is CASSARLGYNEQFF. As DNA, the CDR3 is TGTGCCAGCAGCGCCCGACTAGGCTACAATGAGCAGTTCTTC. The genes are TRBV7-9 and TRBJ2-1; D may be TRBD2 (6 bases). The ends were cut back, 5 bases at V and 3 bases at J, with 11 bases in the middle. The CDR3 totals 14 residues. Germline lookup yields CDR1 SEHNR and CDR2 FQNEAQ (reference sequence).

This chain connects TRBV4-1 to TRBJ2-1; D may correspond to TRBD1 or TRBD2 (6 bases each). The CDR3 is 20 amino acids. V was cut by 3 bases and J by 5 bases, with 29 bases left in between. Germline V gene sequence: CDR1 MGHRA, CDR2 YSYEKL. The CDR3 protein is CASSQRSGGGLPPRDNEQFF. The CDR3 region has the DNA TGCGCCAGCAGCCAGAGATCTGGTGGGGGGCTTCCTCCTAGGGACAATGAGCAGTTCTTC.

This clonotype showed up just a few times. V is TRBV6-2 or TRBV6-3 and J is TRBJ2-3, with 8 bases lining up with TRBD1. The CDR3 has 17 residues. J was trimmed by 2 bases and V by 2 bases; bases with no gene match: 9. CDR1 is MNHEY and CDR2 is SVGEGT in the germline V gene. The CDR3 bases are TGTGCCAGCAGTTACCAGACAGGGGAAGAGGTCACAGATACGCAGTATTTT. Translating gives CASSYQTGEEVTDTQYF.

A few counts support this clonotype. The rearrangement links TRBV28 to TRBJ1-1, with 7 bases that match TRBD1. The CDR3 contains 14 residues. Trimming took 6 bases from V and 2 from J; bases not matched to a gene: 6. Germline values: CDR1 MDHEN, CDR2 SYDVKM. The CDR3 here is CASRRDRLNTEAFF. The CDR3 bases are TGTGCCAGCAGAAGGGACAGATTAAACACTGAAGCTTTCTTT.

This clonotype was seen a handful of times. The chain carries TRBV6-2 or TRBV6-3 and TRBJ2-7, with D hard to call. With 5 bases removed from V and 3 bases from J, the gap between germline ends came to 11 bases. The CDR3 extends over 13 amino acids. Germline V lookup: CDR1 MNHEY, CDR2 SVGEGT. CDR3 residues: CASSLHQNYEQYF. The DNA of the CDR3 is TGTGCCAGCAGTCTCCACCAGAACTACGAGCAGTACTTC.

A few counts support this clonotype. The chain combines TRBV27 with TRBJ2-3; D gene ambiguous. CDR3 length equals 15 residues. Germline assignment: CDR1 MNHEY and CDR2 SMNVEV (reference sequence). The V end lost 2 bases, the J end lost 2 bases, and 11 bases lay between the germline ends. CDR3 residues: CASSLGSANTDTQYF. Written as DNA, the CDR3 is TGTGCCAGCAGTTTAGGGTCGGCTAACACAGATACGCAGTATTTT.

Ten or more counts support this clonotype. The V call is TRBV29-1, the J call TRBJ2-5; the match to TRBD1 covers 10 bases. Germline assignment: CDR1 SQVTM and CDR2 ANQGSEA. V shed 6 bases, J shed 2 bases, and the junction held 6 bases outside the gene matches. This CDR3 contains 14 residues. Here the CDR3 DNA reads TGCAGCGTCTCCGGGACAGGGGCACAAGAGACCCAGTACTTC. This encodes CSVSGTGAQETQYF.

Only a few counts were recorded for this clonotype. V and J are TRBV12-3 or TRBV12-4 and TRBJ1-2; perhaps TRBD1 as D (6 bases). The V end lost 5 bases, the J end lost 7 bases, and 17 bases lay between the germline ends. This CDR3 has 14 residues. The CDR3 here is CASSPLTGSPGYTF. The CDR3 coding sequence is TGTGCCAGCAGTCCCCTTACAGGGAGTCCTGGCTACACCTTC.

The genes are TRBV20-1 and TRBJ1-1; D unresolved. This CDR3 contains 12 residues. CDR1 DFQATT and CDR2 SNEGSKA come from the germline V gene (reference sequence). The V and J ends lost 1 base and 7 bases respectively, with 10 bases between them. The CDR3 nucleotides are TGCAGTGCTAGAGTCCACAGCTTTGAAGCTTTCTTT. It specifies CSARVHSFEAFF.

Turning to this clonotype: Germline and junction disagree at one end, which may indicate a read error. The chain couples TRBV7-9 to TRBJ2-7; weak D call: TRBD1 (5 bases). There are 13 residues in the CDR3. Germline lookup yields CDR1 SEHNR and CDR2 FQNEAQ (reference sequence). This chain's CDR3 is CASSSRTFYGQYF. CDR3 sequence (DNA): TGTGCCAGCAGCTCGCGGACATTCTACGGGCAGTACTTC.

The chain recombines TRBV20-1 with TRBJ2-7; 7 bases are shared with TRBD1. There are 15 residues in the CDR3. Germline CDR1 is DFQATT and CDR2 is SNEGSKA (reference sequence). The V and J ends lost 0 bases and 7 bases, in that order; junction bases with no gene match: 12. CDR3 sequence reads: CSARDRRGSYNEQYF. CDR3 nucleotide sequence: TGCAGTGCTAGAGATCGCAGGGGGTCCTACAATGAGCAGTACTTC.

The chain links TRBV7-2 to TRBJ2-7; TRBD2 might be the D (5 bases). The CDR3 runs to 16 residues. Germline V CDR1 and CDR2: SGHTA, FQGNSA. Trimming shortened V by 7 bases and J by 5 bases, and 24 bases separated the two germline ends. The CDR3 spells CASKRNREIPLDEQYF. The CDR3 coding sequence is TGTGCCAGCAAACGAAATAGGGAGATCCCGTTGGACGAGCAGTACTTC.

This clonotype was observed a handful of times. The chain joins TRBV12-5 to TRBJ2-5; D is uncertain. Germline CDR1 LGHNT, CDR2 FRNRAP. Trimming shortened V by 5 bases and J by 1 base, and 8 bases separated the two germline ends. The CDR3 is 13 amino acids. CDR3 region: CASGEDGQETQYF. For the CDR3, the DNA is TGTGCTAGTGGTGAGGATGGCCAAGAGACCCAGTACTTC. Drawing the rest from reference TRBV12-5 and TRBJ2-5, the complete variable domain is DARVTQTPRHKVTEMGQEVTMRCQPILGHNTVFWYRQTMMQGLELLAYFRNRAPLDDSGMPKDRFSAEMPDATLATLKIQPSEPRDSAVYFCASGEDGQETQYFGPGTRLLVL.

The chain combines TRBV6-1 with TRBJ2-1; D unresolved. This CDR3 is 15 amino acids long. Germline-derived CDR1 and CDR2 are MNHNS and SASEGT. The V end was cut by 0 bases, the J end by 4 bases, with 10 bases between. The CDR3 region is CASSEALHLYNEQFF. The DNA for the CDR3 is TGTGCCAGCAGTGAAGCGCTCCACTTATACAATGAGCAGTTCTTC.

This clonotype was seen more than once but under ten times. This chain links TRBV3-1 with TRBJ1-1, with TRBD1 identical over 11 bases. V shed 0 bases and J 6 bases; nucleotides not matched to a gene: 15. CDR1 is LGHDT, CDR2 YNNKEL, per germline (reference sequence). The CDR3 totals 19 residues. DNA for the CDR3: TGTGCCAGCAGCCAAGATGAATACCGGGACAGGGGGTTGTCCCCTGAAGCTTTCTTT. Residues: CASSQDEYRDRGLSPEAFF.

A few counts support this clonotype. The rearrangement uses TRBV9 and TRBJ1-2; a possible D gene is TRBD1 (5 bases). V was trimmed by 0 bases and J by 2 bases, leaving 8 bases between them. This CDR3 is built from 14 residues. The germline gives CDR1 SGDLS, CDR2 YYNGEE. CDR3 sequence: CASSVAGANYGYTF. The CDR3 DNA sequence: TGTGCCAGCAGCGTAGCCGGGGCAAACTATGGCTACACCTTC.

Remarks on this clonotype: A read error is possible here, since a much larger clone lies one base away. V and J are TRBV11-3 and TRBJ1-1; D is unclear. The germline CDR1 and CDR2 sequences are SGHNT and YENEEA. The CDR3 is 13 amino acids. The germline V and J ends were trimmed by 4 bases and 2 bases, with 8 bases remaining between them. The CDR3 DNA reads TGTGCCAGCAGCTCCCGACATAACACTGAAGCTTTCTTT. Translated, it gives CASSSRHNTEAFF.